These T cell receptor beta chains were read from a single sample in a study of human T cells and chemical hapten exposure. MiXCR was run by TCRdb on the RACE reads, yielding one entry per CDR3 protein. The sample lists around 130,000 distinct CDR3 sequences; approximately 9.5% were seen once. Sequencing used whole blood. Receptors were obtained from a male donor in good health. Some clones in this sample may be carry-over from other donors' samples. Both conserved end residues are part of each CDR3. The D gene is left open where the match is weak. Expanded clones are given a class, and other clones once, few, many or no size at all.

>.|TRBJ1-5|TRBV7-2|.
TGTGCCAGCAGCTTAGGGGGGAGGGCTCGGGCCAATACTCAGCCCCAGCATTTT
CASSLGGRARANTQPQHF
>TRBD2|TRBJ2-1|TRBV28|many
TGTGCCAGCAGTCCGACTAGCGGGCTTCTCTACAATGAGCAGTTCTTC
CASSPTSGLLYNEQFF
>.|TRBJ1-2|TRBV7-9|.
TGTGCCAGCAGCGTTCTCGGGATTGACGCCTTCAGGGACTATGGCTACACCTTC
CASSVLGIDAFRDYGYTF
>TRBD1|TRBJ2-1|TRBV12-3/TRBV12-4|many
TGTGCCAGCAGTACCGGGACAGTTTCCTACAATGAGCAGTTCTTC
CASSTGTVSYNEQFF
>.|TRBJ2-7|TRBV29-1|many
TGCAGCGGCCGCAGGGGACCCTACGAGCAGTACTTC
CSGRRGPYEQYF
>.|TRBJ2-4|TRBV10-3|many
TGTGCCATCAGTGAGACAACAGCCAAAAACATTCAGTACTTC
CAISETTAKNIQYF
>.|TRBJ1-1|TRBV12-3/TRBV12-4|few
TGTGCCAGCAGTTTTGAGGCGGGGAGGGGGACTGAAGCTTTCTTT
CASSFEAGRGTEAFF
>TRBD2|TRBJ2-3|TRBV9|many
TGTGCCAGCAGCGTAGAAGCGGGGGGAACAGATACGCAGTATTTT
CASSVEAGGTDTQYF
>TRBD1|TRBJ2-1|TRBV7-9|.
TGTGCCAGCAGCCACCGGGACAGGGAGTACAATGAGCAGTTCTTC
CASSHRDREYNEQFF
>.|TRBJ1-2|TRBV20-1|many
TGCAGTGCCACCGAGGAGGGTGGCTACACCTTC
CSATEEGGYTF
>TRBD2|TRBJ2-1|TRBV19|many
TGTGCCAGTAGTATGACTAGCGGATCATACAATGAGCAGTTCTTC
CASSMTSGSYNEQFF
>.|TRBJ2-1|TRBV6-6|.
TGTGCCAGCAGTTACTATCGGCAGAGCTCCTACAATGAGCAGTTCTTC
CASSYYRQSSYNEQFF
>TRBD1|TRBJ2-7|TRBV11-2|.
TGTGCCAGCAGCTCGTGGGTACAGGGGGACGAGCAGTACTTC
CASSSWVQGDEQYF
>.|TRBJ1-2|TRBV4-3|few
TGCGCCAGCAGCCAGGACTTGGTTAACTATGGCTACACCTTC
CASSQDLVNYGYTF
>.|TRBJ2-7|TRBV20-1|few
TGCAGTGCTAGAGATCCAGGAGGGGAAAGGAACGAGCAGTACTTC
CSARDPGGERNEQYF
>.|TRBJ2-1|TRBV6-5|many
TGTGCCAGCATCCCCGGCCGGAGCTCCTACAATGAGCAGTTCTTC
CASIPGRSSYNEQFF
>.|TRBJ1-5|TRBV2|.
TGTGCCAGCAGTCCGGGGTCGTATAGCAATCAGCCCCAGCATTTT
CASSPGSYSNQPQHF
>.|TRBJ2-7|TRBV27|.
TGTGCCAGCAGTTTATTCGCCACAAGGTCCTACGAGCAGTACTTC
CASSLFATRSYEQYF
>.|TRBJ2-1|TRBV12-3/TRBV12-4|many
TGTGCCAGCAGTTCCGGGAATGTCAATGAGCAGTTCTTC
CASSSGNVNEQFF
>.|TRBJ2-1|TRBV7-9|.
TGTGCCAGCAGCTCCCCGGCAGGGGTCAATGAGCAGTTCTTC
CASSSPAGVNEQFF
>.|TRBJ1-4|TRBV7-8|.
TGTGCCAGCAGCTTATCGGGGGCCACTAATGAAAAACTGTTTTTT
CASSLSGATNEKLFF
>TRBD2|TRBJ2-5|TRBV5-1|many
TGCGCCAGCAGTAAGGCGGGAGGAACCCAAGAGACCCAGTACTTC
CASSKAGGTQETQYF
>.|TRBJ2-7|TRBV7-2|many
TGTGCCAGCAGCCGACCGTTAGTCGAGCAGTACTTC
CASSRPLVEQYF
>.|TRBJ2-1|TRBV5-1|few
TGCGCCAGCAGTACTAGGCTTCTGGATGAGCAGTTCTTC
CASSTRLLDEQFF
>.|TRBJ2-3|TRBV14|few
TGTGCCAGCAGCCAAGGGGTCCCTCACACAGATACGCAGTATTTT
CASSQGVPHTDTQYF
>.|TRBJ2-5|TRBV2|.
TGTGCCAGCAGAGCAAAGGGGGACAACCAAGAGACCCAGTACTTC
CASRAKGDNQETQYF
>.|TRBJ1-1|TRBV4-2|many
TGTGCCAGCAGCCAAAGTATTAAGAACACTGAAGCTTTCTTT
CASSQSIKNTEAFF
>.|TRBJ1-6|TRBV7-2|many
TGTGCCAGCAGCTTAGCGAGGACAGAAAATTCACCCCTCCACTTT
CASSLARTENSPLHF
>.|TRBJ1-2|TRBV3-1|many
TGTGCCAGCAGCCAAGATCTGTGGAACGGCTATGGCTACACCTTC
CASSQDLWNGYGYTF
>TRBD1|TRBJ1-6|TRBV14|many
TGTGCCAGCAGCCAAGCAGGGGGCGGTAATTCACCCCTCCACTTT
CASSQAGGGNSPLHF
>.|TRBJ2-1|TRBV4-2|.
TGTGCCAGCAGCCAGTTCAATGAGCAGTTCTTC
CASSQFNEQFF
>.|TRBJ2-5|TRBV4-3|few
TGCGCCAGCAGCCAAGATAGGGTAGCGGACCGTCAAGAGACCCAGTACTTC
CASSQDRVADRQETQYF
>.|TRBJ1-5|TRBV6-2/TRBV6-3|many
TGTGCCAGCAGTCCATCGACGGGAGTTCAGCCCCAGCATTTT
CASSPSTGVQPQHF
>TRBD1|TRBJ2-7|TRBV10-3|.
TGTGCCATCAGTGGTTACCAGGGGGATAGGTACGAGCAGTACTTC
CAISGYQGDRYEQYF
>.|TRBJ2-1|TRBV25-1|few
TGTGCCACCGCGGGACTTGGGGGCCACCTCTCCTACAATGAGCAGTTCTTC
CATAGLGGHLSYNEQFF
>.|TRBJ2-3|TRBV5-8|.
TGTGCCAGCAGCTTGGGGGGGTCCACAGATACGCAGTATTTT
CASSLGGSTDTQYF
>.|TRBJ2-3|TRBV13|few
TGTGCCAGCAGCTTAGGGACAGCGACTAGCACAGATACGCAGTATTTT
CASSLGTATSTDTQYF
>.|TRBJ2-3|TRBV9|.
TGTGCCAGCAGCGCCGTCAGCGAGGTTCTCCTAGATACGCAGTATTTT
CASSAVSEVLLDTQYF
>.|TRBJ2-7|TRBV29-1|many
TGCAGCGTTGAAGGGGCCGGGACGGGTCAACAGGCCGAGCAGTACTTC
CSVEGAGTGQQAEQYF